What follows are 15 T cell receptor beta chains derived from one specimen sequenced in a study of T-cell reconstitution after alpha-beta-depleted transplantation in children. Using unique molecular identifiers, the investigators prepared the TCRbeta library. TCRdb itself ran the PCR reads through MiXCR, one entry per CDR3 protein. The sample has roughly 200,000 distinct CDR3 sequences; about a tenth are singletons. The specimen comprised PBMCs from the stem cell graft donor, sampled from the stem cell graft. These receptors all come from a human donor who donated a stem cell graft to a child with acute lymphoblastic leukemia.

This clonotype was counted only a few times. The rearrangement links TRBV11-2 to TRBJ1-5; 7 positions agree with TRBD1. V was pared by 4 bases and J by 4 bases, with 4 bases of the junction left unmatched. There are 14 residues in the CDR3. Per the germline V gene, CDR1 is SGHAT and CDR2 is FQNNGV. The CDR3 is CASSSGTANQPQHF. The CDR3 nucleotides are TGTGCCAGCAGCTCCGGGACAGCTAATCAGCCCCAGCATTTT.

Ten or more counts support this clonotype. CDR3 residues: CASNWGQGESPLHF. CDR3 bases: TGTGCCAGCAACTGGGGACAGGGAGAGTCACCCCTCCACTTT. The J gene is TRBJ1-6, the V gene TRBV7-9; TRBD1 agrees at 9 bases. The CDR3 is 14 residues long. The V gene's germline CDR1 is SEHNR and CDR2 FQNEAQ (reference sequence). V was pared by 7 bases and J by 10 bases, with 8 bases of the junction left unmatched.

This clonotype appeared a few times. This chain joins TRBV25-1 and TRBJ1-6; D call uncertain. CDR1 is MGHDK and CDR2 is SYGVNS in the germline V gene. The CDR3 has 13 residues. The germline V and J ends were trimmed by 6 bases and 5 bases, with 8 bases remaining between them. CDR3 loop: CASRRYDNSPLHF. The CDR3 DNA is TGTGCCAGCAGACGTTATGATAATTCACCCCTCCACTTT. The full variable domain, its missing parts supplied by reference TRBV25-1 and TRBJ1-6, is EADIYQTPRYLVIGTGKKITLECSQTMGHDKMYWYQQDPGMELHLIHYSYGVNSTEKGDLSSESTVSRIRTEHFPLTLESARPSHTSQYLCASRRYDNSPLHFGNGTRLTVT.

As concerns this clonotype: A much larger clone is a single base away; this may be a read error. This chain joins TRBV7-2 and TRBJ2-1; possible D gene TRBD1, 5 bases. This CDR3 region has 16 residues. CDR1 SGHTA and CDR2 FQGNSA come from the germline V gene. CDR3 amino acids: CASCLSHAGSYNEQFF. The CDR3, as DNA: TGTGCCAGCTGCTTATCCCACGCAGGGTCCTACAATGAGCAGTTCTTC.

The chain joins TRBV5-1 to TRBJ1-1; D gene uncertain. Germline loops: CDR1 SGHRS, CDR2 YFSETQ. Trimming cost V 4 bases and J 0 bases, with 13 bases left between them. The CDR3 spans 15 residues. The DNA for the CDR3 is TGCGCCAGCAGCCTAGATACTACAGTGAACACTGAAGCTTTCTTT. Protein product: CASSLDTTVNTEAFF.

This chain links TRBV7-3 with TRBJ2-2; TRBD2 might be the D (6 bases). CDR1 and CDR2 (germline): SGHTA, FQGTGA. This CDR3 contains 18 residues. Trimming took off 4 bases at V and 2 bases at J, with 20 bases between the two ends. CDR3 DNA: TGTGCCAGCAGCTCCCGGGGGTTTAGGGGATTTAACACCGGGGAGCTGTTTTTT. Translating it yields CASSSRGFRGFNTGELFF.

This clonotype showed up just a few times. The chain employs TRBV5-1 and TRBJ2-1, with TRBD1 as a possible D gene (5 bases). Germline CDR1 is SGHRS and CDR2 is YFSETQ. Trimming removed 4 bases at V and 5 bases at J, with 16 bases between. The CDR3 has 15 residues. CDR3 DNA: TGCGCCAGCAGCATCGGACACGGAGCGCACAATGAGCAGTTCTTC. It translates to CASSIGHGAHNEQFF. Combining the CDR3 with reference TRBV5-1 and TRBJ2-1 gives the whole variable domain KAGVTQTPRYLIKTRGQQVTLSCSPISGHRSVSWYQQTPGQGLQFLFEYFSETQRNKGNFPGRFSGRQFSNSRSEMNVSTLELGDSALYLCASSIGHGAHNEQFFGPGTRLTVL.

This clonotype was recorded at least ten times. The chain links TRBV10-1 to TRBJ2-2, with TRBD2 matching 7 bases. Per the germline V gene, CDR1 is WNHNN and CDR2 is SYGVQD (reference sequence). This CDR3 region has 15 residues. J was trimmed by 0 bases and V by 5 bases; bases with no gene match: 3. CDR3 in DNA: TGCGCCAGCAGTAGCGGGGCGGCGAACACCGGGGAGCTGTTTTTT. Encoded protein: CASSSGAANTGELFF.

A few counts support this clonotype. The CDR3 loop reads CATSLTSGDYNEQFF. The CDR3 DNA reads as TGTGCCACCAGCCTCACTAGCGGGGATTACAATGAGCAGTTCTTC. The rearrangement uses TRBV15 and TRBJ2-1; the match to TRBD2 covers 10 bases. The CDR3 covers 15 residues. CDR1 LNHNV and CDR2 YYDKDF come from the germline V gene (reference sequence). Germline trimming cut 5 bases from V and 4 bases from J; bases unmatched to any gene: 5. Based on the CDR3 plus reference TRBV15 and TRBJ2-1, the full variable domain is DAMVIQNPRYQVTQFGKPVTLSCSQTLNHNVMYWYQQKSSQAPKLLFHYYDKDFNNEADTPDNFQSRRPNTSFCFLDIRSPGLGDTAMYLCATSLTSGDYNEQFFGPGTRLTVL.

The V and J genes are TRBV20-1 and TRBJ2-7; 8 nucleotides agree with TRBD2. The CDR3 totals 15 residues. Trimming removed 6 bases from V and 6 bases from J; junction bases left unmatched: 16. CDR1 DFQATT and CDR2 SNEGSKA come from the germline V gene (reference sequence). In DNA, the CDR3 is TGCAGTGCATTCCCGCCGGGGGGGCTAAAGCGCGAGCAGTACTTC. It translates to CSAFPPGGLKREQYF.

In its sample, this clonotype was seen a few times. The chain links TRBV3-1 to TRBJ1-2; D call uncertain. This CDR3 contains 13 residues. Deletions cut 2 bases from V and 4 bases from J, with 8 bases between. Germline CDR1 is LGHDT and CDR2 is YNNKEL (reference sequence). CDR3: CASSQSRSYGYTF. CDR3 bases: TGTGCCAGCAGCCAAAGCAGGTCCTATGGCTACACCTTC.

This clonotype was seen repeatedly, ten times or more. This chain joins TRBV10-3 and TRBJ2-3, with 14 positions matching TRBD2. Germline CDR1 ENHRY, CDR2 SYGVKD. This CDR3 region has 17 residues. V lost 3 bases, J lost 2 bases, and 4 bases stayed unmatched. CDR3 sequence: CAISEGTSGGSTDTQYF. For the CDR3, the DNA is TGTGCCATCAGTGAAGGGACTAGCGGGGGATCCACAGATACGCAGTATTTT.

The CDR3 DNA is TGTGCCACCGAGATAACCGGTGGTAGGACCCACGAGCAGTACTTC. Translating gives CATEITGGRTHEQYF. J is TRBJ2-7 and V is TRBV6-2 or TRBV6-3, with D uncertain. Germline V gene lookup returns CDR1 MNHEY and CDR2 SVGEGT. The CDR3 extends over 15 amino acids. The germline V and J ends were trimmed by 10 bases and 5 bases, with 24 bases remaining between them.

This clonotype was observed a handful of times. The V and J genes are TRBV7-2 and TRBJ1-1, with D perhaps matching TRBD1 (6 bases). V shed 5 bases and J shed 4 bases, with 14 bases lying between them. The CDR3 extends over 14 amino acids. Looked up from germline, CDR1 is SGHTA and CDR2 is FQGNSA. CDR3 amino acids: CASSLTGWVTEAFF. The CDR3 nucleotides read TGTGCCAGCAGCCTAACAGGGTGGGTCACTGAAGCTTTCTTT. Together with reference TRBV7-2 and TRBJ1-1, the CDR3 gives the full variable domain: GAGVSQSPSNKVTEKGKDVELRCDPISGHTALYWYRQSLGQGLEFLIYFQGNSAPDKSGLPSDRFSAERTGGSVSTLTIQRTQQEDSAVYLCASSLTGWVTEAFFGQGTRLTVV.

A few counts support this clonotype. The chain joins TRBV5-1 to TRBJ2-3; D call uncertain. V lost 4 bases to trimming and J lost 6 bases, with 9 bases between them. The V gene's germline CDR1 is SGHRS and CDR2 YFSETQ. This CDR3 region has 12 residues. This CDR3 is CASSQRPDTQYF. As DNA, the CDR3 is TGCGCCAGCAGCCAACGTCCTGATACGCAGTATTTT.